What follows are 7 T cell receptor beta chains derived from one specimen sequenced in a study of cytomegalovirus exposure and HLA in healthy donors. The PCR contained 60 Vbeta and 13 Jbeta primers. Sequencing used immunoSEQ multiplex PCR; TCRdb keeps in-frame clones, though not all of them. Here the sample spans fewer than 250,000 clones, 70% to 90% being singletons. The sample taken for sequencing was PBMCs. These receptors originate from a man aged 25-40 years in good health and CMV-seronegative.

The DNA of the CDR3 is TGCAGCGTTGGATGGACAGGCAATCAGCCCCAGCATTTT. Translated: CSVGWTGNQPQHF. The chain has TRBV29-1 and TRBJ1-5, with D perhaps matching TRBD1 (6 bases). The V gene lost 4 bases and the J gene lost 2 bases, with 9 bases spanning the gap. CDR1 is SQVTM, CDR2 ANQGSEA, per germline. The CDR3 spans 13 residues.

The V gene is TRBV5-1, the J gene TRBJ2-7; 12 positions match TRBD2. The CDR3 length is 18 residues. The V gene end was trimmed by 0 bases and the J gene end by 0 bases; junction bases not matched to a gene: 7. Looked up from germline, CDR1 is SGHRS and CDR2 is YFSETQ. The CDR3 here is CASSLAASSGGVSYEQYF. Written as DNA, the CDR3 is TGCGCCAGCAGCTTGGCCGCGTCTAGCGGGGGGGTCTCCTACGAGCAGTACTTC.

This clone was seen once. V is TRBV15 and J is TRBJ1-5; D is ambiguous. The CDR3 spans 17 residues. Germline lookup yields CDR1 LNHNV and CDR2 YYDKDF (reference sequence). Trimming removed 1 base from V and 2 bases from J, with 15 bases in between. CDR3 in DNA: TGTGCCACCAGCAGAGCAAAAGGAGGACGGGGCAATCAGCCCCAGCATTTT. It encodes CATSRAKGGRGNQPQHF.

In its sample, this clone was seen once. The CDR3 protein is CASSSPWGATDTQYF. CDR3 coding DNA: TGTGCCAGCAGTTCTCCCTGGGGCGCAACAGATACGCAGTATTTT. The chain joins TRBV28 to TRBJ2-3, with D perhaps matching TRBD1 (5 bases). V was trimmed by 4 bases and J by 3 bases, leaving 14 bases between them. Germline CDR1 MDHEN, CDR2 SYDVKM. The CDR3 is made up of 15 amino acids.

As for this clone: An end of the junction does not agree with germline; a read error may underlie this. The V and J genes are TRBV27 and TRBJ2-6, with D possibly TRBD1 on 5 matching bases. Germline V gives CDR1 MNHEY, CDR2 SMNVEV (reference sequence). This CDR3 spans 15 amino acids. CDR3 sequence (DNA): TGTGCCAGCAGTTTCTGGACCTCTGGGGCCAGCGTCCTGACTTTC. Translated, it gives CASSFWTSGASVLTF.

The CDR3 DNA sequence: TGTGCCAGCAGCCCTCCCGTTGACAGACCCTCGCCAGCCGGGGAGCTGTTTTTT. Residues: CASSPPVDRPSPAGELFF. The V call is TRBV7-9, the J call TRBJ2-2; D perhaps matches TRBD1 (5 bases). Per the germline V gene, CDR1 is SEHNR and CDR2 is FQNEAQ (reference sequence). Trimming shortened V by 5 bases and J by 6 bases, and 25 bases separated the two germline ends. CDR3 length: 18 amino acids.

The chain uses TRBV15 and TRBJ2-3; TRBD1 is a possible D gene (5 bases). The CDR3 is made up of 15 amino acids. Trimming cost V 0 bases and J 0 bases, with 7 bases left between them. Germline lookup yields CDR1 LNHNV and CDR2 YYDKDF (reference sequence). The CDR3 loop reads CATSRDGASTDTQYF. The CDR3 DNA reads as TGTGCCACCAGCAGAGATGGGGCGAGCACAGATACGCAGTATTTT.